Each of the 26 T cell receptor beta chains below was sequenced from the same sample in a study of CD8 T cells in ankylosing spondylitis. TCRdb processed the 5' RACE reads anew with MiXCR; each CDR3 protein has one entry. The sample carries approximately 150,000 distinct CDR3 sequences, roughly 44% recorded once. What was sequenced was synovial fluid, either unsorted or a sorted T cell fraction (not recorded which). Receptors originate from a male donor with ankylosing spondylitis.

The CDR3 DNA reads as TGTGCCATCAGTGTGGGGGGAAACACAGATACGCAGTATTTT. It is translated as CAISVGGNTDTQYF. The chain recombines TRBV10-3 with TRBJ2-3, with D possibly being TRBD2 (6 bases). The CDR3 is 14 residues long. The germline V gene has CDR1 ENHRY and CDR2 SYGVKD. V was trimmed by 4 bases and J by 2 bases, leaving 10 bases between them.

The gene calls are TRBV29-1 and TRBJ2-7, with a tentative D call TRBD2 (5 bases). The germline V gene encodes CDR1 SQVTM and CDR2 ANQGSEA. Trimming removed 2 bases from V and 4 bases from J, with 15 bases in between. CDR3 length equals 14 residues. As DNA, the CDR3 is TGCAGCGTTGAATCCCGCGAGGGTCTGTACGAGCAGTACTTC. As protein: CSVESREGLYEQYF.

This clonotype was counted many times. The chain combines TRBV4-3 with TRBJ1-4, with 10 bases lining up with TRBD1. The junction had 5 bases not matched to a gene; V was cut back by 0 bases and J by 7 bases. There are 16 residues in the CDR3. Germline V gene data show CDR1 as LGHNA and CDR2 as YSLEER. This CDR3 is CASSQDAGQGFEKLFF. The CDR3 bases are TGCGCCAGCAGCCAAGACGCGGGACAGGGGTTTGAAAAACTGTTTTTT.

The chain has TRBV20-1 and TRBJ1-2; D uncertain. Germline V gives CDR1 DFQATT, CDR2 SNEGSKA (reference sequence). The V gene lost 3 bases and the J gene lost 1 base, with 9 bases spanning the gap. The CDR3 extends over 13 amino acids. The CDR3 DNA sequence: TGCAGTGCTAGTAGAGTGTTTAACTATGGCTACACCTTC. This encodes CSASRVFNYGYTF.

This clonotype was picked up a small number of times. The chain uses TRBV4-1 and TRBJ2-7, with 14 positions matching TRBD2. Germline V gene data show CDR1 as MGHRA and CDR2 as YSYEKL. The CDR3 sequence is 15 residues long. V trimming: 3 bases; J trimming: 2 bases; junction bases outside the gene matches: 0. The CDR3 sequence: CASSQTSGGAYEQYF. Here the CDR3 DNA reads TGCGCCAGCAGCCAGACTAGCGGGGGGGCCTACGAGCAGTACTTC.

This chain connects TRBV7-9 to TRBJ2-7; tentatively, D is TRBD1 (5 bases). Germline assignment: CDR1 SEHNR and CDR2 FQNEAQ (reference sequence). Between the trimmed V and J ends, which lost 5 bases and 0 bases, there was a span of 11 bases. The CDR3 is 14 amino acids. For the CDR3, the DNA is TGTGCCAGCAGCGACAGCTTAAGCTCCTACGAGCAGTACTTC. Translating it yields CASSDSLSSYEQYF.

Here the CDR3 reads CASSLVLGGGYTF. The DNA for the CDR3 is TGTGCCAGCAGTTTAGTTTTGGGAGGTGGCTACACCTTC. V is TRBV12-3 or TRBV12-4 and J is TRBJ1-2; D remains ambiguous. The CDR3 covers 13 residues. Trimming took off 1 base at V and 7 bases at J, with 10 bases between the two ends.

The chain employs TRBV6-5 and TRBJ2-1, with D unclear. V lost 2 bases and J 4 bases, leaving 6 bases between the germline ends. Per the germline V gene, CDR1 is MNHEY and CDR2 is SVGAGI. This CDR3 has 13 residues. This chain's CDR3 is CASSYLPYNEQFF. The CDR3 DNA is TGTGCCAGCAGTTACCTCCCTTACAATGAGCAGTTCTTC.

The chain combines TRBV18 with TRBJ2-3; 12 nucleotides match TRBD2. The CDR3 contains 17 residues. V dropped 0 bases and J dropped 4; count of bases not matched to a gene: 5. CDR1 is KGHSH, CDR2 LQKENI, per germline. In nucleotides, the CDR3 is TGTGCCAGCTCACCACCCCGACTAGCGGGAGAACCAGATACGCAGTATTTT. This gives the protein CASSPPRLAGEPDTQYF.

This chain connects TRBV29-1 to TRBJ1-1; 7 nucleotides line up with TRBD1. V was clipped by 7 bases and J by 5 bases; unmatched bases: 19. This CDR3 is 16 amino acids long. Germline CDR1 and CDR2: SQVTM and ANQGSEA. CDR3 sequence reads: CSGRGRWRQGRTEAFF. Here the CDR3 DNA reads TGCAGCGGCCGGGGGCGGTGGAGACAGGGTCGGACTGAAGCTTTCTTT.

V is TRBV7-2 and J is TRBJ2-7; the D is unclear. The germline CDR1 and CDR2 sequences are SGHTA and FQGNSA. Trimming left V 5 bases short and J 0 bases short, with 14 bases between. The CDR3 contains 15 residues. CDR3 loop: CASSIYAESSYEQYF. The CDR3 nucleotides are TGTGCCAGCAGCATCTACGCAGAGAGCTCCTACGAGCAGTACTTC.

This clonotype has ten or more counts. The CDR3 sequence is CASSGWGLETQYF. The CDR3 nucleotides are TGTGCCAGCAGCGGCTGGGGTTTGGAGACCCAGTACTTC. The genes are TRBV13 and TRBJ2-5; D is uncertain. Trimming shortened V by 5 bases and J by 5 bases, and 12 bases separated the two germline ends. The germline V gene has CDR1 PRHDT and CDR2 FYEKMQ (reference sequence). The CDR3 runs 13 residues.

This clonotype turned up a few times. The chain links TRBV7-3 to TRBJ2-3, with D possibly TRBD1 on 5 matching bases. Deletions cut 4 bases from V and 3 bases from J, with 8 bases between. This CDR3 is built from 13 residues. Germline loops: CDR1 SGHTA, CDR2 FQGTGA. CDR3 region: CASSWTLTDTQYF. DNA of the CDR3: TGTGCCAGCAGCTGGACATTGACAGATACGCAGTATTTT.

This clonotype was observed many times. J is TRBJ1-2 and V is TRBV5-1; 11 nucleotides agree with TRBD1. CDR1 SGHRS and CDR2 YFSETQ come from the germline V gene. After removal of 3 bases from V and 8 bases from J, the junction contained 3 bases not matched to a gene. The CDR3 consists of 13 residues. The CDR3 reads CASSWTGGEGYTF. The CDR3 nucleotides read TGCGCCAGCAGCTGGACAGGGGGCGAAGGCTACACCTTC.

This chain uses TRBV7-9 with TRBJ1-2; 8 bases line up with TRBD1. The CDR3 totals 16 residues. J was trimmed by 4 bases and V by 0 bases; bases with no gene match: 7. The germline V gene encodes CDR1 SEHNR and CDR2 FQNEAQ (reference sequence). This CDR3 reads CASSLAWGQDAYGYTF. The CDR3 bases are TGTGCCAGCAGCTTAGCGTGGGGACAGGACGCCTATGGCTACACCTTC.

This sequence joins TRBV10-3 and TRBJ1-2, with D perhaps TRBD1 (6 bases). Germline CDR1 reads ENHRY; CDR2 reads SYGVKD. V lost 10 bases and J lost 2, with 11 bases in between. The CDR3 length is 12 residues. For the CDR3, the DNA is TGTGCCAGGATGGACAGCAACTATGGCTACACCTTC. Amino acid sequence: CARMDSNYGYTF.

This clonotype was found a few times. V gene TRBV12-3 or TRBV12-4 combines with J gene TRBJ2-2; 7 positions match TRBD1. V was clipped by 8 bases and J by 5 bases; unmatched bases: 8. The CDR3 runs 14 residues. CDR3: CASCPGGWTGELFF. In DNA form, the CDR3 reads TGTGCCAGCTGCCCAGGGGGATGGACCGGGGAGCTGTTTTTT.

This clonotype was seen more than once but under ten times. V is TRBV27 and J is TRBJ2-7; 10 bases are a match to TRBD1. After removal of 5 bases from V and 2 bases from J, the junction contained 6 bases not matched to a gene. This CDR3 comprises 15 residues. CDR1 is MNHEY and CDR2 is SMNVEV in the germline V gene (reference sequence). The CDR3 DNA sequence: TGTGCCAGCAGTCTAAGGGACAGGGGTACCTACGAGCAGTACTTC. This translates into CASSLRDRGTYEQYF.

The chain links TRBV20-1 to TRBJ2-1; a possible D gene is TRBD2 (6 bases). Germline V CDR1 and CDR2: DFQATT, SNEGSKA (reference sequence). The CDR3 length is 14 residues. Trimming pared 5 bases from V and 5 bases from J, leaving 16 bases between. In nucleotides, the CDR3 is TGCAGTGCTTGTGGGACTCCACCAAACAATGAGCAGTTCTTC. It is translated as CSACGTPPNNEQFF.

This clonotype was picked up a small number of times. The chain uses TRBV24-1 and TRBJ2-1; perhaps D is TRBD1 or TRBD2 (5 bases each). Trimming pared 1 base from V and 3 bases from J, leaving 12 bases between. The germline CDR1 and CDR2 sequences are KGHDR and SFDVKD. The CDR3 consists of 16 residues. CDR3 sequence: CATSDFRGPYYNEQFF. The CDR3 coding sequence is TGTGCCACCAGTGATTTCCGGGGCCCTTACTACAATGAGCAGTTCTTC.

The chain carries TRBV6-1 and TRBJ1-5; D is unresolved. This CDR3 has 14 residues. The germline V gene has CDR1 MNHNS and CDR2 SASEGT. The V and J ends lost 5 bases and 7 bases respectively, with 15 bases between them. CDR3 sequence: CASSKEGIWQPQHF. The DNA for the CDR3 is TGTGCCAGCAGTAAAGAGGGAATCTGGCAGCCCCAGCATTTT.

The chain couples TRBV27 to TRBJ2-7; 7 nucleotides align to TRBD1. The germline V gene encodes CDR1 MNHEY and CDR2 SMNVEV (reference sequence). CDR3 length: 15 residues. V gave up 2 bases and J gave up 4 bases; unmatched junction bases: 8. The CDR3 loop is CASSLEGQRMYEQYF. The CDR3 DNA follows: TGTGCCAGCAGTTTAGAGGGACAGAGAATGTACGAGCAGTACTTC.

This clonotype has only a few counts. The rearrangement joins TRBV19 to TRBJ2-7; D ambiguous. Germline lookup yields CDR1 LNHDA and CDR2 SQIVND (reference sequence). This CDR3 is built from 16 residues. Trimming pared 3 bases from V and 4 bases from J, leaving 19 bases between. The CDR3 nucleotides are TGTGCCAGTAGTATCGGTTCGGGCGGATCCTTATACGAGCAGTACTTC. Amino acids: CASSIGSGGSLYEQYF.

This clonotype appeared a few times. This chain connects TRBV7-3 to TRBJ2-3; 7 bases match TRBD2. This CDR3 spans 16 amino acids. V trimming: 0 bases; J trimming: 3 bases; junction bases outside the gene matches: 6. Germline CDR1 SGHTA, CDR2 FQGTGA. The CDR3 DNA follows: TGTGCCAGCAGCTTAACCTCTAGCGGTTGGACAGATACGCAGTATTTT. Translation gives CASSLTSSGWTDTQYF. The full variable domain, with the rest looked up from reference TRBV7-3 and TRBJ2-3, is GAGVSQTPSNKVTEKGKYVELRCDPISGHTALYWYRQSLGQGPEFLIYFQGTGAADDSGLPNDRFFAVRPEGSVSTLKIQRTERGDSAVYLCASSLTSSGWTDTQYFGPGTRLTVL.

The CDR3 nucleotides read TGTGCCAGCAGCTCCCGGGACAACTATGGCTACACCTTC. Residues: CASSSRDNYGYTF. J is TRBJ1-2 and V is TRBV7-9; the D gene is possibly TRBD1 (5 bases). V gave up 4 bases and J gave up 2 bases, with 8 bases separating them. Looked up from germline, CDR1 is SEHNR and CDR2 is FQNEAQ (reference sequence). This CDR3 has 13 amino acids.

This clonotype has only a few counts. Here the CDR3 reads CASSQVGPQETYNEQFF. Here the CDR3 DNA reads TGTGCCAGCAGCCAAGTAGGGCCACAGGAGACCTACAATGAGCAGTTCTTC. The rearrangement uses TRBV3-1 and TRBJ2-1; tentative D call: TRBD1 (5 bases). V lost 1 base to trimming and J lost 2 bases, with 15 bases between them. Germline V lookup: CDR1 LGHDT, CDR2 YNNKEL (reference sequence). The CDR3 is 17 residues long.